A single T cell receptor (beta chain) is shown here with its context. The germline gives CDR1 SGHTA, CDR2 FQGNSA. The CDR3 is 17 amino acids. Trimming at V came to 2 bases and at J to 5 bases, leaving 10 bases not matched to a gene. The data were taken from a study of blood T cell repertoires in COVID-19. Study context: Samples taken during acute and convalescent COVID-19 were collected in the United States, Italy and Spain. Sources were T cells, B-cell-depleted T cells, or PBMCs; the material itself was cDNA or gDNA.

In the original workflow: How many nucleated cells were present was estimated from reference gene primer amplification. This table comes from immunoSEQ multiplex PCR, and its TCRdb copy is limited to in-frame clones, with some not included. That table is the source of V, J and clone size, and D and trimming were worked out from the DNA. This repertoire shows around 150,000 clones, approximately 86% found once; its top ten account for just under 4%. The sequence derives from a woman aged 55-70 years who had recovered from COVID-19. This chain links TRBV7-2 with TRBJ2-1, with 9 bases identical to TRBD2. Sequencing used peripheral blood. The CDR3 sequence is CASSLYGGGGVNNEQFF. In nucleotides, the CDR3 is TGTGCCAGCAGCTTATACGGAGGCGGGGGGGTTAACAATGAGCAGTTCTTC.